This T cell receptor (beta chain) derives from a study of CD4 T cells in relation to SARS-CoV-2 and coronaviruses. Points from the study as a whole: SARS-CoV-2-driven expansion was significantly weaker in crossreactive than monoreactive clones.

Concerning this clone: The antigen remains undetermined.

Deep TCR-beta sequencing used DNA from uncultured naive and memory CD4+ T cells. The assay was immunoSEQ multiplex PCR, and TCRdb's table has in-frame clones only and misses some. There are about 59,000 clones in the sample; 70% to 90% occur only once, and under 1.5% lies in the top ten. The CDR3 is 18 amino acids. V lost 0 bases to trimming and J lost 0 bases; unmatched junction nucleotides: 8. Looked up from germline, CDR1 is SGHNT and CDR2 is YYREEE (reference sequence). Unexposed donor CD4+ T cells date from 2011-2018, before the COVID-19 pandemic. Sequencing used memory CD4+ T cells from PBMCs. This rearrangement joins TRBV5-4 to TRBJ2-3; 9 positions agree with TRBD2. This clonotype was obtained from a human donor in good health. Here the CDR3 reads CASSLAYLAGTSTDTQYF. The CDR3 DNA reads as TGTGCCAGCAGCTTGGCTTACCTAGCGGGAACTAGCACAGATACGCAGTATTTT.